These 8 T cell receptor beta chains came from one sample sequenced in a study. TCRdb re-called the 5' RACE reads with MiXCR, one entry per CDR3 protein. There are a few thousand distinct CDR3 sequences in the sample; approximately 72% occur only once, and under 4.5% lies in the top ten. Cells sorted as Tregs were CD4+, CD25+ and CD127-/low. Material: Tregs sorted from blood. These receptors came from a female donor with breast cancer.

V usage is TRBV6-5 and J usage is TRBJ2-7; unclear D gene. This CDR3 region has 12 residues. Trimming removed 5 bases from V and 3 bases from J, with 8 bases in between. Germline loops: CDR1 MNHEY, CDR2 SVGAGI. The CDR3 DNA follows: TGTGCCAGCAGTCCCTCCTTCTACGAGCAGTACTTC. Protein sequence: CASSPSFYEQYF.

CDR3: CASSSRGLEAYEQYF. The CDR3 DNA is TGTGCCAGCAGTTCAAGGGGTTTGGAAGCCTACGAGCAGTACTTC. This chain joins TRBV27 and TRBJ2-7; possibly TRBD1 for D (5 bases). The length of the CDR3 is 15 residues. CDR1 MNHEY and CDR2 SMNVEV come from the germline V gene (reference sequence). Trimming pared 4 bases from V and 2 bases from J, leaving 15 bases between.

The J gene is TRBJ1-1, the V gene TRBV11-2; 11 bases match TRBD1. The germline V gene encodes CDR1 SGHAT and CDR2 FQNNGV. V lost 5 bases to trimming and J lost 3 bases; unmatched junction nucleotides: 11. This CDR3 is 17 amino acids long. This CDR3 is CASSQDRGRMGDTEAFF. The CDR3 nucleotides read TGTGCCAGCAGCCAGGACAGGGGGCGAATGGGGGACACTGAAGCTTTCTTT.

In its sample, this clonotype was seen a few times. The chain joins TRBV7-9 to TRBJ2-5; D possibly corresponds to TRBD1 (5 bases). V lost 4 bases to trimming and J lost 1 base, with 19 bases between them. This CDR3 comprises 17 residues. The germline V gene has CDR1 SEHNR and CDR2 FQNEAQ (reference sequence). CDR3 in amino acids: CASSSDRLGLLQETQYF. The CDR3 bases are TGTGCCAGCAGCTCGGACCGACTGGGGCTACTCCAAGAGACCCAGTACTTC.

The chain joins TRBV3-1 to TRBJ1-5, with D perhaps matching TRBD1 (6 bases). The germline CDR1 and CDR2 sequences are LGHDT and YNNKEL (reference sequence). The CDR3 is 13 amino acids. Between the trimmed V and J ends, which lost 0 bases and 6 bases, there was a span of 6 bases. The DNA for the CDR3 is TGTGCCAGCAGCCAAGAGGGGGCTCAGCCCCAGCATTTT. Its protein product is CASSQEGAQPQHF.

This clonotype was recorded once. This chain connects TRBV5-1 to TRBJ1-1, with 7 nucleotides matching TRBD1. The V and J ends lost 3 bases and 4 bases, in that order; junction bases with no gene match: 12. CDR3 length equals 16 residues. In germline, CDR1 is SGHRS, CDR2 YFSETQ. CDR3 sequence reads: CASSSLTGKVGTEAFF. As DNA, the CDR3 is TGCGCCAGCAGCTCATTGACAGGGAAGGTGGGCACTGAAGCTTTCTTT.

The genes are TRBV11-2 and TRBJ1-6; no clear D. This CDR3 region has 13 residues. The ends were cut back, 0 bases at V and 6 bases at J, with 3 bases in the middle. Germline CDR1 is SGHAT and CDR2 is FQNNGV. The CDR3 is CASSLDLNSPLHF. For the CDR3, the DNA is TGTGCCAGCAGCTTAGATCTTAATTCACCCCTCCACTTT.

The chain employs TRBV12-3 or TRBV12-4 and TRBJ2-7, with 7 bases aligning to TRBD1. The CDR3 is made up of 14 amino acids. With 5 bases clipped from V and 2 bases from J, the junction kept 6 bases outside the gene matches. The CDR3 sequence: CASSPPQGTYEQYF. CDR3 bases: TGTGCCAGCAGTCCCCCACAGGGGACCTACGAGCAGTACTTC.